This entry lists 28 T cell receptor beta chains sequenced from one sample in a study of blood T cell repertoires in COVID-19. The assay was immunoSEQ multiplex PCR, and TCRdb's table has in-frame clones only and misses some. The repertoire holds 95,000 to 150,000 clones, with approximately 83% as singletons. Sequencing used peripheral blood. These receptors were taken from a woman in her 70s with acute or convalescent COVID-19.

This clone was counted between two and nine times. The V and J genes are TRBV11-3 and TRBJ1-3, with a weak D call TRBD1 (5 bases). In germline, CDR1 is SGHNT, CDR2 YENEEA. Trimming cost V 4 bases and J 0 bases, with 10 bases left between them. The CDR3 sequence is 15 residues long. Here the CDR3 DNA reads TGTGCCAGCAGCTACCAGGGTGGCTCTGGAAACACCATATATTTT. Translation: CASSYQGGSGNTIYF. Combining the CDR3 with reference TRBV11-3 and TRBJ1-3 gives the whole variable domain EAGVVQSPRYKIIEKKQPVAFWCNPISGHNTLYWYLQNLGQGPELLIRYENEEAVDDSQLPKDRFSAERLKGVDSTLKIQPAELGDSAVYLCASSYQGGSGNTIYFGEGSWLTVV.

The chain uses TRBV20-1 and TRBJ1-1; 7 bases are a match to TRBD1. CDR1 is DFQATT, CDR2 SNEGSKA, per germline (reference sequence). Losses at the gene ends were 4 bases for V and 10 bases for J; bases not matched to a gene: 6. CDR3 length equals 11 residues. The CDR3 loop reads CSAIQGNVAFF. As DNA, the CDR3 is TGCAGTGCTATACAGGGGAATGTAGCTTTCTTT.

The rearrangement joins TRBV29-1 to TRBJ1-2, with D unclear. This CDR3 spans 12 amino acids. With 3 bases removed from V and 3 bases from J, the gap between germline ends came to 8 bases. Germline CDR1 SQVTM, CDR2 ANQGSEA. The CDR3, as DNA: TGCAGCGTTGAGAGAGGTGACTATGGCTACACCTTC. Translation: CSVERGDYGYTF.

The J gene is TRBJ1-1, the V gene TRBV5-5; 10 positions agree with TRBD1. The junction had 10 bases not matched to a gene; V was cut back by 1 base and J by 4 bases. The V gene's germline CDR1 is SGHKS and CDR2 YYEKEE (reference sequence). This CDR3 has 17 residues. DNA of the CDR3: TGTGCCAGCAGCTTGCGTCAGTCCGGGACAGGGGCCACTGAAGCTTTCTTT. Encoded protein: CASSLRQSGTGATEAFF.

The chain uses TRBV4-1 and TRBJ2-1, with a possible D match to TRBD1 (6 bases). In germline, CDR1 is MGHRA, CDR2 YSYEKL. The V end lost 1 base, the J end lost 5 bases, and 9 bases lay between the germline ends. The CDR3 runs 14 residues. The CDR3 loop reads CASSQAPGDNEQFF. DNA for the CDR3: TGCGCCAGCAGCCAAGCCCCAGGGGACAATGAGCAGTTCTTC.

The V call is TRBV5-1, the J call TRBJ1-4; D uncertain. V was trimmed by 4 bases and J by 7 bases, leaving 14 bases between them. The CDR3 runs 14 residues. CDR1 is SGHRS, CDR2 YFSETQ, per germline. CDR3 DNA sequence: TGCGCCAGCAGCCTGGCGGGATTATCTGAAAAACTGTTTTTT. Its protein product is CASSLAGLSEKLFF.

The CDR3 here is CASSLRGPFPTQYF. The CDR3 DNA is TGTGCCAGCAGCTTGAGGGGCCCCTTCCCTACGCAGTATTTT. The V and J genes are TRBV5-4 and TRBJ2-3, with D maybe TRBD1 (5 bases). The germline V gene encodes CDR1 SGHNT and CDR2 YYREEE (reference sequence). CDR3 length: 14 residues. Trimming took off 1 base at V and 8 bases at J, with 14 bases between the two ends.

The V gene is TRBV7-2, the J gene TRBJ1-4; 8 nucleotides match TRBD1. Germline-derived CDR1 and CDR2 are SGHTA and FQGNSA. The V and J ends lost 1 base and 3 bases, in that order; junction bases with no gene match: 7. There are 17 residues in the CDR3. This CDR3 reads CASSLEGRGLANEKLFF. CDR3 sequence (DNA): TGTGCCAGCAGCTTAGAAGGCAGGGGGCTAGCTAATGAAAAACTGTTTTTT.

The chain recombines TRBV19 with TRBJ2-1; D unclear. The germline V gene has CDR1 LNHDA and CDR2 SQIVND (reference sequence). The CDR3 spans 14 residues. V was trimmed by 3 bases and J by 6 bases, leaving 12 bases between them. The CDR3 spells CASSIKIASNEQFF. CDR3 DNA: TGTGCCAGTAGTATTAAGATAGCTAGCAATGAGCAGTTCTTC.

Only a few counts were recorded for this clone. The chain couples TRBV2 to TRBJ1-3; D is unclear. The CDR3 loop spans 14 amino acids. The V end was cut by 6 bases, the J end by 1 base, with 10 bases between. CDR1 is SNHLY, CDR2 FYNNEI, per germline. The CDR3 DNA sequence: TGTGCCAGCAGACGAGAGGTGTCTGGAAACACCATATATTTT. Translated: CASRREVSGNTIYF. The complete variable domain, with remaining parts taken from reference TRBV2 and TRBJ1-3, reads EPEVTQTPSHQVTQMGQEVILRCVPISNHLYFYWYRQILGQKVEFLVSFYNNEISEKSEIFDDQFSVERPDGSNFTLKIRSTKLEDSAMYFCASRREVSGNTIYFGEGSWLTVV.

The chain combines TRBV4-2 with TRBJ2-5; D is unresolved. The CDR3 has 13 residues. Trimming shortened V by 5 bases and J by 2 bases, and 9 bases separated the two germline ends. CDR1 and CDR2 from the germline V gene are LGHNA and YNFKEQ. CDR3 sequence: CASSTRLQETQYF. In DNA form, the CDR3 reads TGTGCCAGCAGCACCAGGCTTCAAGAGACCCAGTACTTC.

This clone has a single count. The chain uses TRBV2 and TRBJ1-6; 7 bases agree with TRBD1. The CDR3 covers 15 residues. The junction had 4 bases not matched to a gene; V was cut back by 1 base and J by 7 bases. Germline CDR1 and CDR2: SNHLY and FYNNEI. The CDR3 is CASSEEGTVNSPLHF. CDR3 sequence (DNA): TGTGCCAGCAGTGAAGAGGGGACAGTCAATTCACCCCTCCACTTT.

The chain employs TRBV18 and TRBJ1-3, with 7 bases identical to TRBD1. Germline loops: CDR1 KGHSH, CDR2 LQKENI. V gave up 3 bases and J gave up 8 bases; unmatched junction bases: 13. The CDR3 contains 16 residues. For the CDR3, the DNA is TGTGCCAGCTCACCTCAAACCCCCACAGGGGAATACACCATATATTTT. It translates to CASSPQTPTGEYTIYF.

This chain joins TRBV28 and TRBJ1-2; 7 nucleotides align to TRBD1. This CDR3 comprises 16 residues. With V trimmed by 2 bases and J by 8 bases, 14 bases remained unmatched. Germline values: CDR1 MDHEN, CDR2 SYDVKM. The chain's CDR3 is CASSLHPGTGVGGYTF. The CDR3 DNA is TGTGCCAGCAGTTTACATCCCGGAACAGGGGTCGGCGGCTACACCTTC.

The rearrangement joins TRBV7-2 to TRBJ1-1; possible D gene TRBD1, 6 bases. The germline gives CDR1 SGHTA, CDR2 FQGNSA. This CDR3 contains 14 residues. The V end lost 2 bases, the J end lost 1 base, and 8 bases lay between the germline ends. The CDR3 reads CASSLNRANTEAFF. The CDR3 bases are TGTGCCAGCAGCTTAAACAGGGCGAACACTGAAGCTTTCTTT. Full variable domain (rest looked up from reference TRBV7-2 and TRBJ1-1): GAGVSQSPSNKVTEKGKDVELRCDPISGHTALYWYRQSLGQGLEFLIYFQGNSAPDKSGLPSDRFSAERTGGSVSTLTIQRTQQEDSAVYLCASSLNRANTEAFFGQGTRLTVV.

The J gene is TRBJ2-3, the V gene TRBV7-3; no reliable D call. The CDR3 has 12 amino acids. Deletions cut 5 bases from V and 1 base from J, with 4 bases between. Per the germline V gene, CDR1 is SGHTA and CDR2 is FQGTGA. CDR3 nucleotides: TGTGCCAGCAGCCCCGGCACAGATACGCAGTATTTT. Protein product: CASSPGTDTQYF.

The chain couples TRBV6-2 or TRBV6-3 to TRBJ2-7; 7 nucleotides align to TRBD1. The CDR3 is made up of 13 amino acids. The germline V gene has CDR1 MNHEY and CDR2 SVGEGT. V trimming: 5 bases; J trimming: 3 bases; junction bases outside the gene matches: 4. The CDR3 DNA reads as TGTGCCAGCAGTAGGACAGGCCGCTACGAGCAGTACTTC. Its translation: CASSRTGRYEQYF.

V usage is TRBV12-3 or TRBV12-4 and J usage is TRBJ1-2; the D gene is possibly TRBD1 (6 bases). There are 13 residues in the CDR3. V lost 5 bases, J lost 5 bases, and 12 bases lay in between. Here the CDR3 reads CASSVGHRYGYTF. CDR3 nucleotide sequence: TGTGCCAGCAGTGTGGGACATAGATATGGCTACACCTTC.

A remark on this clone: Other DNA sequences in the same sample also yield this CDR3. CDR3 bases: TGCAGTGCTAGTAGCGGGGGGGCCTACAATGAGCAGTTCTTC. This codes for CSASSGGAYNEQFF. The V gene is TRBV20-1, the J gene TRBJ2-1, with 11 bases matching TRBD2. V dropped 3 bases and J dropped 2; count of bases not matched to a gene: 0. Germline CDR1 is DFQATT and CDR2 is SNEGSKA (reference sequence). This CDR3 is built from 14 residues.

This sequence joins TRBV9 and TRBJ2-3, with D possibly being TRBD2 (5 bases). This CDR3 is 14 amino acids long. The V gene lost 2 bases and the J gene lost 11 bases, with 18 bases spanning the gap. Germline loops: CDR1 SGDLS, CDR2 YYNGEE. CDR3 sequence reads: CASSVGAEPRMQYF. In DNA, the CDR3 is TGTGCCAGCAGCGTGGGAGCGGAACCCCGGATGCAGTATTTT.

The chain carries TRBV4-1 and TRBJ1-3; D is perhaps TRBD1 (6 bases). The CDR3 has 17 residues. The V gene's germline CDR1 is MGHRA and CDR2 YSYEKL. V was pared by 1 base and J by 0 bases, with 13 bases between. Written as DNA, the CDR3 is TGCGCCAGCAGCCAAGCCGGCCAGGGGCACTCTGGAAACACCATATATTTT. It yields the protein CASSQAGQGHSGNTIYF.

The chain couples TRBV3-1 (or the pseudogene TRBV3-2) to TRBJ2-5; the match to TRBD2 covers 9 bases. Germline lookup yields CDR1 LGHDT and CDR2 YNNKEL (reference sequence). The CDR3 covers 17 residues. J was trimmed by 10 bases and V by 1 base; bases with no gene match: 16. The CDR3 DNA follows: TGTGCCAGCAGCCAAGTTCTTACTAGCGGGTCTCAGGGCGACCAGTACTTC. It translates to CASSQVLTSGSQGDQYF.

V usage is TRBV24-1 and J usage is TRBJ2-5, with TRBD1 matching 11 bases. Germline V gene data show CDR1 as KGHDR and CDR2 as SFDVKD. The CDR3 runs 16 residues. The junction had 9 bases not matched to a gene; V was cut back by 3 bases and J by 7 bases. CDR3 residues: CATSDPGTGGEGTQYF. The CDR3, as DNA: TGTGCCACCAGTGATCCAGGGACAGGGGGAGAAGGGACCCAGTACTTC.

V usage is TRBV5-6 and J usage is TRBJ1-2; no reliable D call. V dropped 6 bases and J dropped 4 bases, with 13 bases sitting between them. CDR1 and CDR2 (germline): SGHDT, YYEEEE. This CDR3 contains 13 residues. The CDR3 here is CASNYGVSYGYTF. CDR3 coding DNA: TGTGCCAGCAACTACGGGGTGAGCTATGGCTACACCTTC.

Only one count was recorded for this clone. V gene TRBV24-1 combines with J gene TRBJ2-2; TRBD1 matches at 9 bases. With 1 base clipped from V and 1 base from J, the junction kept 3 bases outside the gene matches. This CDR3 has 17 residues. CDR1 is KGHDR, CDR2 SFDVKD, per germline. CDR3 sequence (DNA): TGTGCCACCAGTGATTTCCTGGGACAGGGGAACACCGGGGAGCTGTTTTTT. Its translation is CATSDFLGQGNTGELFF.

The rearrangement links TRBV30 to TRBJ2-1; TRBD2 matches at 8 bases. Per the germline V gene, CDR1 is GTSNPN and CDR2 is SVGIG (reference sequence). The CDR3 runs to 13 residues. V dropped 4 bases and J dropped 9; count of bases not matched to a gene: 8. The CDR3 DNA follows: TGTGCCTGGACGGCGAGCGGGGGAGCTGAGCAGTTCTTC. It translates to CAWTASGGAEQFF.

The rearrangement uses TRBV2 and TRBJ1-2; D is perhaps TRBD1 (6 bases). The V gene lost 4 bases and the J gene lost 7 bases, with 13 bases spanning the gap. Germline loops: CDR1 SNHLY, CDR2 FYNNEI. The CDR3 extends over 13 amino acids. The CDR3 nucleotides are TGTGCCAGCAGTGGGGACGGGGGGCCTGGCTACACCTTC. It codes for CASSGDGGPGYTF.

The genes are TRBV30 and TRBJ2-1, with D tentatively TRBD2 (5 bases). This CDR3 comprises 15 residues. Germline V gives CDR1 GTSNPN, CDR2 SVGIG (reference sequence). V lost 2 bases and J lost 4, with 15 bases in between. CDR3 DNA sequence: TGTGCCTGGAGTAAAAAGGGCGAGGGTTACAATGAGCAGTTCTTC. Protein sequence: CAWSKKGEGYNEQFF.